These 15 T cell receptor beta chains were all obtained from the same sample, sequenced in a study of blood T cell repertoires in COVID-19. This table comes from immunoSEQ multiplex PCR, and its TCRdb copy is limited to in-frame clones, with some not included. The sample lists 300,000 or so clones, around 86% occurring once. Sequenced: peripheral blood. Every receptor here comes from a man in his 70s with acute or convalescent COVID-19.

The chain recombines TRBV4-3 with TRBJ2-2; possibly TRBD2 for D (6 bases). V dropped 3 bases and J dropped 0 bases, with 8 bases sitting between them. Germline assignment: CDR1 LGHNA and CDR2 YSLEER. The CDR3 runs to 15 residues. The CDR3 nucleotides are TGCGCCAGCAGCCAGGAGGGAGCGAACACCGGGGAGCTGTTTTTT. The encoded protein is CASSQEGANTGELFF.

The gene calls are TRBV7-9 and TRBJ2-1; 8 positions agree with TRBD2. Germline-derived CDR1 and CDR2 are SEHNR and FQNEAQ (reference sequence). J gave up 10 bases and V 2 bases, and 7 bases lay outside the gene matches. CDR3 length: 14 residues. The CDR3 coding sequence is TGTGCCAGCAGCTTACCTAGCGGGCGATACGAGCAGTTCTTC. It encodes CASSLPSGRYEQFF.

The chain uses TRBV5-1 and TRBJ1-1, with a tentative D call TRBD1 (5 bases). This CDR3 contains 15 residues. V was cut by 0 bases and J by 0 bases, with 9 bases left in between. Germline assignment: CDR1 SGHRS and CDR2 YFSETQ. The CDR3 loop is CASSLDRTVNTEAFF. In DNA, the CDR3 is TGCGCCAGCAGCTTGGACAGGACGGTGAACACTGAAGCTTTCTTT.

This chain links TRBV2 with TRBJ1-3, with 7 positions matching TRBD1. Germline V gives CDR1 SNHLY, CDR2 FYNNEI. The CDR3 runs to 14 residues. The junction had 2 bases not matched to a gene; V was cut back by 2 bases and J by 4 bases. CDR3 amino acids: CASSEQGGGNTIYF. CDR3 bases: TGTGCCAGCAGTGAACAGGGGGGAGGAAACACCATATATTTT.

The chain couples TRBV27 to TRBJ1-6; tentatively, D is TRBD1 (6 bases). Per the germline V gene, CDR1 is MNHEY and CDR2 is SMNVEV (reference sequence). The CDR3 consists of 14 residues. Trimming pared 5 bases from V and 4 bases from J, leaving 9 bases between. CDR3 sequence (DNA): TGTGCCAGCAGTAACACAGGGTATAATTCACCCCTCCACTTT. Translation: CASSNTGYNSPLHF.

The chain carries TRBV5-4 and TRBJ2-5; D perhaps matches TRBD2 (5 bases). Germline CDR1 and CDR2: SGHNT and YYREEE (reference sequence). The CDR3 totals 14 residues. The V and J ends lost 2 bases and 4 bases respectively, with 12 bases between them. The CDR3, as DNA: TGTGCCAGCAGCTTCCCCCAGGCGGGAGAGACCCAGTACTTC. Encoded protein: CASSFPQAGETQYF. The full variable domain, its missing parts supplied by reference TRBV5-4 and TRBJ2-5, is ETGVTQSPTHLIKTRGQQVTLRCSSQSGHNTVSWYQQALGQGPQFIFQYYREEENGRGNFPPRFSGLQFPNYSSELNVNALELDDSALYLCASSFPQAGETQYFGPGTRLLVL.

The chain employs TRBV21-1 and TRBJ1-5; the table calls TRBD1, which could not be checked here. TRBV21-1 is annotated as a pseudogene. The CDR3 consists of 17 residues. The CDR3 here is CASAQGARSYSNQPQHF. In nucleotides, the CDR3 is TGTGCCAGCGCACAGGGGGCGAGAAGTTATAGCAATCAGCCCCAGCATTTT.

The rearrangement uses TRBV6-5 and TRBJ2-1; no clear D gene. Trimming took off 4 bases at V and 5 bases at J, with 6 bases between the two ends. CDR3 length equals 12 residues. The germline CDR1 and CDR2 sequences are MNHEY and SVGAGI. As DNA, the CDR3 is TGTGCCAGCAGTTCCATCCACAATGAGCAGTTCTTC. As protein: CASSSIHNEQFF.

V is TRBV7-2 and J is TRBJ2-5; D possibly corresponds to TRBD2 (7 bases). CDR1 is SGHTA and CDR2 is FQGNSA in the germline V gene. V was cut by 0 bases and J by 5 bases, with 10 bases left in between. CDR3 length equals 14 residues. The CDR3 sequence is CASSLAGGPETQYF. For the CDR3, the DNA is TGTGCCAGCAGCTTAGCGGGGGGGCCCGAGACCCAGTACTTC.

The chain links TRBV28 to TRBJ1-1; D gene ambiguous. V was shortened by 4 bases and J by 0 bases, with 12 bases between the two germline ends. CDR3 length: 15 residues. Germline V gene lookup returns CDR1 MDHEN and CDR2 SYDVKM. The CDR3 here is CASSSLLVVNTEAFF. The CDR3, as DNA: TGTGCCAGCAGTTCCCTTTTAGTTGTGAACACTGAAGCTTTCTTT.

The rearrangement uses TRBV12-2 and TRBJ1-1. TRBV12-2 counts as a pseudogene. The CDR3 length is 11 residues. The CDR3 here is CASRFFPRAFF. Written as DNA, the CDR3 is TGTGCAAGTCGCTTCTTCCCGCGCGCTTTCTTT.

This clone was counted a few times. V usage is TRBV10-3 and J usage is TRBJ1-1; D unclear. Germline loops: CDR1 ENHRY, CDR2 SYGVKD. The CDR3 has 11 amino acids. Trimming took 11 bases from V and 2 from J, leaving 9 bases between them. The CDR3 sequence is CACSFNTEAFF. CDR3 nucleotides: TGTGCCTGTTCTTTCAACACTGAAGCTTTCTTT.

The chain has TRBV28 and TRBJ1-6; TRBD1 aligns across 7 bases. There are 15 residues in the CDR3. The ends lost 8 bases at V and 7 bases at J; junction bases unmatched: 11. Germline lookup yields CDR1 MDHEN and CDR2 SYDVKM. The CDR3 is CASLRQGSWNSPLHF. The CDR3 DNA reads TGTGCCAGCCTCCGACAGGGAAGTTGGAATTCACCCCTCCACTTT.

V usage is TRBV28 and J usage is TRBJ1-1; maybe TRBD1 (5 bases). Looked up from germline, CDR1 is MDHEN and CDR2 is SYDVKM. The CDR3 contains 11 residues. Trimming took 4 bases from V and 10 from J, leaving 10 bases between them. The CDR3 is CASSSIGGAFF. DNA of the CDR3: TGTGCCAGCAGTTCCATCGGGGGAGCTTTCTTT.

V is TRBV7-9 and J is TRBJ2-7, with 8 bases lining up with TRBD1. Germline CDR1 SEHNR, CDR2 FQNEAQ (reference sequence). V shed 0 bases and J 4 bases; nucleotides not matched to a gene: 2. The CDR3 extends over 14 amino acids. The CDR3 region is CASSLARGHYEQYF. The CDR3 DNA reads as TGTGCCAGCAGCTTAGCCAGGGGGCATTACGAGCAGTACTTC.